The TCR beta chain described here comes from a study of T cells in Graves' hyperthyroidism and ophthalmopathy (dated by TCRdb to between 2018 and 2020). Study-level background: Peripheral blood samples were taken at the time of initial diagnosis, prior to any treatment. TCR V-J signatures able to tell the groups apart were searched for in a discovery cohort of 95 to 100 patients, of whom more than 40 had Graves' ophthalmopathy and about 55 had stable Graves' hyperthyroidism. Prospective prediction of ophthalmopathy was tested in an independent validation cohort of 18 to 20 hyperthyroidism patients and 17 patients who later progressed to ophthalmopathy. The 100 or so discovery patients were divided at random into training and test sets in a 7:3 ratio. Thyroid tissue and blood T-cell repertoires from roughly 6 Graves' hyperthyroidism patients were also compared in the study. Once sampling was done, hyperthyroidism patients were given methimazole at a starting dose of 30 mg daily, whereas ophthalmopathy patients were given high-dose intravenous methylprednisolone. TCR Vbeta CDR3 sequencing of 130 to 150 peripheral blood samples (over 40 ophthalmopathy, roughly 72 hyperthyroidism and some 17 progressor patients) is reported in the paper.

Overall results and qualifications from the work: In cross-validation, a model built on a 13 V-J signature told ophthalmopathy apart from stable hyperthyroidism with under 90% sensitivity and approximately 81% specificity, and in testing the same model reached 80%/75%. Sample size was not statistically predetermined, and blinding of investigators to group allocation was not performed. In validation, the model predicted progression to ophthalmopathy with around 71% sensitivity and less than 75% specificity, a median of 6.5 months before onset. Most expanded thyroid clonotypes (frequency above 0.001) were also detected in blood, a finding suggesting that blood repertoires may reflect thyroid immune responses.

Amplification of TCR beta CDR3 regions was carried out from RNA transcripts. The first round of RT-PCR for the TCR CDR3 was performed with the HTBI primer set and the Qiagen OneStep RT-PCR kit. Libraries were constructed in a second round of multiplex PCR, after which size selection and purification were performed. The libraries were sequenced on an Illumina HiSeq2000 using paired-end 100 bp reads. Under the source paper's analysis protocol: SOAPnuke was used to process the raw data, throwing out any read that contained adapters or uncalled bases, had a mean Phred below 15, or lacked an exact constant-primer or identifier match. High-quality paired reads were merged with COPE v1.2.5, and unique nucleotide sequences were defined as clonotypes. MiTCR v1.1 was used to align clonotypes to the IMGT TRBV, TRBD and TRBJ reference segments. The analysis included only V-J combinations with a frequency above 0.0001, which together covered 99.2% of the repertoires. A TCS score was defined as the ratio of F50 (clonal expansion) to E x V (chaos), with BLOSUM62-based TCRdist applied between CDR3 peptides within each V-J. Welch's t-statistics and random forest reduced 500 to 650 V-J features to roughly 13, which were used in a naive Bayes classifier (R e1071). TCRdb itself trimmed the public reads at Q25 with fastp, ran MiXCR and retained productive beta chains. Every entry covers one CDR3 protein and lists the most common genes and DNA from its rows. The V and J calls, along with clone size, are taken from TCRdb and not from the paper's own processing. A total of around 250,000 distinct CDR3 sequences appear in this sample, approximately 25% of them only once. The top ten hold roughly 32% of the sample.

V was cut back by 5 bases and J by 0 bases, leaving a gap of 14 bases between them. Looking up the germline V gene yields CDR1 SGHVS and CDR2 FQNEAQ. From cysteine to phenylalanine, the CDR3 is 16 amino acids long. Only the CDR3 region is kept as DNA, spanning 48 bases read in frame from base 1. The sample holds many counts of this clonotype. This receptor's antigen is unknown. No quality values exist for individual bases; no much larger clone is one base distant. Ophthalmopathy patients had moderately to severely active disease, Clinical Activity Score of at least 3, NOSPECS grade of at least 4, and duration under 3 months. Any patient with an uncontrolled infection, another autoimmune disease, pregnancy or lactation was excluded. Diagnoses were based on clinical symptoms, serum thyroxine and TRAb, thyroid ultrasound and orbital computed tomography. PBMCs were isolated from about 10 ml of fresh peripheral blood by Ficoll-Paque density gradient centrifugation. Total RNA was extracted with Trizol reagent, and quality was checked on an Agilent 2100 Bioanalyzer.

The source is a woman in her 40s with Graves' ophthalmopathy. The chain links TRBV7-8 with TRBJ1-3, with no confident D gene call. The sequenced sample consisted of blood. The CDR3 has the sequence CASSIQSLSSGNTIYF. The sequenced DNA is TGTGCCAGCAGCATACAGTCACTCTCCTCTGGAAACACCATATATTTT.